This entry concerns a single TCR beta chain. The antigen is undetermined. The sample belongs to a study of CD8+ T cells in alopecia areata. Broader study findings: Clonality in lesional scalp, especially alopecia totalis/universalis, exceeded that of normal scalp. Compared with mice, patients displayed less clear TCR sharing, possibly for HLA-related reasons.

It was cDNA, reverse transcribed from extracted RNA, that served as the sequencing template. Sequencing was performed with immunoSEQ multiplex PCR; in TCRdb, only in-frame clones are kept and a portion is missing. The sample lists about 200,000 clones, 56% occurring once. This TCR came from a human donor in good health. The sequenced sample was CD8+ T cells sorted from blood.

CDR3 in amino acids: CASSSGDRKYGYTF. In DNA, the CDR3 is TGTGCCAGCAGCTCTGGGGACAGGAAGTATGGCTACACCTTC. The chain carries TRBV7-9 and TRBJ1-2, with 8 bases lining up with TRBD1. The CDR3 has 14 residues. The J segment lost 5 bases and the V segment lost 4 bases, leaving 6 bases of the junction unmatched. CDR1 and CDR2 (germline): SEHNR, FQNEAQ (reference sequence). Full variable domain (remainder filled in from reference TRBV7-9 and TRBJ1-2): DTGVSQNPRHKITKRGQNVTFRCDPISEHNRLYWYRQTLGQGPEFLTYFQNEAQLEKSRLLSDRFSAERPKGSFSTLEIQRTEQGDSAMYLCASSSGDRKYGYTFGSGTRLTVV.